A selection of T cell receptor beta chains follows, all from one sample in a study of T cell responses to AZD1222 COVID-19 vaccine. Only in-frame clones appear in the TCRdb table, and some are missing; sequencing was by immunoSEQ multiplex PCR. The sample has about 150,000 clones, roughly nine tenths seen once; the top ten hold 1.8%. Specimen: peripheral blood, collected on day 0 of AZD1222 vaccination. These receptors were collected from an adult in good health. Each CDR3 is given with its conserved first and last residue. A D gene is named only where the DNA matches it firmly. Size is omitted from some rows. Given values are once, few, many or a class for expanded clones.

size: few
V: TRBV10-3
J: TRBJ2-7
D: NA
CDR3: CAIRTPPYEQYF
DNA: TGTGCCATCCGCACCCCGCCCTACGAGCAGTACTTC

size: NA
V: TRBV5-1
J: TRBJ2-1
D: NA
CDR3: CASSPWTIHEQFF
DNA: TGCGCCAGCAGCCCGTGGACAATCCATGAGCAGTTCTTC

size: NA
V: TRBV15
J: TRBJ1-4
D: NA
CDR3: CATSRGSATNEKLFF
DNA: TGTGCCACCAGCAGAGGAAGTGCAACTAATGAAAAACTGTTTTTT

size: NA
V: TRBV4-1
J: TRBJ2-1
D: NA
CDR3: CASSQEWVGGEQFF
DNA: TGCGCCAGCAGCCAAGAATGGGTGGGGGGAGAGCAGTTCTTC

size: NA
V: TRBV5-1
J: TRBJ1-4
D: TRBD1
CDR3: CASSLNRGTGNEKLFF
DNA: TGCGCCAGCAGCTTGAACCGCGGGACAGGAAATGAAAAACTGTTTTTT

size: few
V: TRBV6-5
J: TRBJ2-2
D: NA
CDR3: CASSYGRGTGELFF
DNA: TGTGCCAGCAGTTACGGTCGCGGCACCGGGGAGCTGTTTTTT

size: NA
V: TRBV28
J: TRBJ1-5
D: TRBD1
CDR3: CASSQTGGSNQPQHF
DNA: TGTGCCAGCAGTCAGACAGGGGGGAGCAATCAGCCCCAGCATTTT

size: NA
V: TRBV30
J: TRBJ1-2
D: NA
CDR3: CAWSLSDSNYGYTF
DNA: TGTGCCTGGTCCCTATCTGACAGCAACTATGGCTACACCTTC

size: NA
V: TRBV3-1/TRBV3-2
J: TRBJ1-5
D: NA
CDR3: CASSQEGGGNQPQHF
DNA: TGTGCCAGCAGCCAAGAAGGGGGGGGCAATCAGCCCCAGCATTTT

size: NA
V: TRBV15
J: TRBJ1-2
D: NA
CDR3: CATSRDGGSYGYTF
DNA: TGTGCCACCAGCAGAGATGGGGGTTCCTATGGCTACACCTTC

size: NA
V: TRBV6-5
J: TRBJ2-7
D: NA
CDR3: CASSYSGLRDYEQYF
DNA: TGTGCCAGCAGTTACTCAGGCCTCCGGGATTACGAGCAGTACTTC

size: NA
V: TRBV6-6
J: TRBJ1-1
D: TRBD1
CDR3: CASSRGANTEAFF
DNA: TGTGCCAGCAGCAGGGGGGCGAACACTGAAGCTTTCTTT

size: once
V: TRBV6-2/TRBV6-3
J: TRBJ2-7
D: TRBD1
CDR3: CASSEQGANTPYEQYF
DNA: TGTGCCAGCAGCGAACAGGGGGCTAACACACCCTACGAGCAGTACTTC

size: NA
V: TRBV6-6
J: TRBJ1-1
D: NA
CDR3: CASSPVSGRARNTEAFF
DNA: TGTGCCAGCAGTCCAGTTTCGGGGCGGGCCCGGAACACTGAAGCTTTCTTT

size: once
V: TRBV4-1
J: TRBJ2-1
D: TRBD1
CDR3: CASSPLPGQGATGQFF
DNA: TGCGCCAGCAGCCCTTTGCCGGGACAGGGGGCGACTGGGCAGTTCTTC

size: once
V: TRBV21-1
J: TRBJ1-5
D: NA
CDR3: CASSIKSLDSNQPQHF
DNA: TGTGCCAGCAGCATTAAAAGTCTGGATAGCAATCAGCCCCAGCATTTT

size: NA
V: TRBV14
J: TRBJ1-4
D: NA
CDR3: CASSQDRGKLFF
DNA: TGTGCCAGCAGCCAAGATCGGGGAAAACTGTTTTTT

size: NA
V: TRBV29-1
J: TRBJ2-2
D: NA
CDR3: CSVVGSGELFF
DNA: TGCAGCGTTGTAGGGTCCGGGGAGCTGTTTTTT

size: NA
V: TRBV28
J: TRBJ1-5
D: NA
CDR3: CATSLLKFIGGRGRGQPQHF
DNA: TGTGCCACCTCCCTCCTTAAGTTTATAGGCGGTCGGGGAAGAGGTCAGCCCCAGCATTTT

size: NA
V: TRBV2
J: TRBJ2-2
D: NA
CDR3: CASNLQGRGELFF
DNA: TGTGCCAGCAACTTACAGGGCAGAGGGGAGCTGTTTTTT

size: NA
V: TRBV28
J: TRBJ1-4
D: NA
CDR3: CASGNYLGELFF
DNA: TGTGCCAGCGGGAACTACTTAGGTGAACTGTTTTTT

size: NA
V: TRBV19
J: TRBJ2-7
D: TRBD1
CDR3: CASSSPTGTFHEQYF
DNA: TGTGCCAGTAGTAGCCCGACAGGGACGTTTCACGAGCAGTACTTC

size: NA
V: TRBV7-9
J: TRBJ2-1
D: TRBD1
CDR3: CASSRDRNFNNEQFF
DNA: TGTGCCAGCAGCCGGGACAGGAACTTTAACAATGAGCAGTTCTTC

size: NA
V: TRBV21-1
J: TRBJ2-5
D: NA
CDR3: CASRPLAPQETQYF
DNA: TGTGCCAGCAGGCCGCTAGCGCCCCAAGAGACCCAGTACTTC

size: NA
V: TRBV5-4
J: TRBJ2-1
D: TRBD2
CDR3: CASSFYVGTSGYNEQFF
DNA: TGTGCCAGCAGCTTTTATGTCGGGACTAGCGGATACAATGAGCAGTTCTTC

size: NA
V: TRBV7-9
J: TRBJ2-5
D: NA
CDR3: CASSPTGKETQYF
DNA: TGTGCCAGCAGCCCGACGGGAAAAGAGACCCAGTACTTC

size: NA
V: TRBV6-7
J: TRBJ2-7
D: NA
CDR3: CASSDPFVCSDNSSSYEQYF
DNA: TGTGCCAGCAGTGACCCCTTTGTGTGTTCGGACAATTCGAGCTCCTACGAGCAGTACTTC

size: NA
V: TRBV6-5
J: TRBJ2-7
D: NA
CDR3: CASSFQGFTSYEQYF
DNA: TGTGCCAGCAGCTTTCAGGGATTCACCTCCTACGAGCAGTACTTC

size: few
V: TRBV5-6
J: TRBJ1-6
D: TRBD1
CDR3: CASSLAWGQGDSPLHF
DNA: TGTGCCAGCAGCTTGGCCTGGGGACAGGGGGATTCACCCCTCCACTTT

size: once
V: TRBV28
J: TRBJ2-7
D: NA
CDR3: CASSLPETRMQYF
DNA: TGTGCCAGCAGTTTACCGGAGACTAGAATGCAGTACTTC

size: NA
V: TRBV5-6
J: TRBJ2-5
D: TRBD1
CDR3: CASSLGLGTGAETQYF
DNA: TGTGCCAGCAGCTTGGGCCTAGGGACAGGGGCAGAGACCCAGTACTTC

size: NA
V: TRBV2
J: TRBJ1-2
D: TRBD1
CDR3: CASSENRGTNYGYTF
DNA: TGTGCCAGCAGTGAAAACAGGGGGACTAACTATGGCTACACCTTC

size: NA
V: TRBV7-3
J: TRBJ2-5
D: TRBD2
CDR3: CASSITGGGWETQYF
DNA: TGTGCCAGCAGCATTACGGGAGGGGGTTGGGAGACCCAGTACTTC

size: NA
V: TRBV28
J: TRBJ1-2
D: TRBD1
CDR3: CASSFLDRGSYGYTF
DNA: TGTGCCAGCAGTTTCTTGGACAGGGGTAGCTATGGCTACACCTTC

size: NA
V: TRBV10-3
J: TRBJ2-1
D: NA
CDR3: CAISESNNYYPFGEQFF
DNA: TGTGCCATCAGTGAGTCGAATAACTATTACCCCTTCGGGGAGCAGTTCTTC

size: NA
V: TRBV27
J: TRBJ1-2
D: TRBD1
CDR3: CASSLVGTGERGYTF
DNA: TGTGCCAGCAGTTTAGTTGGGACAGGGGAGCGTGGCTACACCTTC

size: NA
V: TRBV7-2
J: TRBJ2-2
D: NA
CDR3: CASSLEASWPTGELFF
DNA: TGTGCCAGCAGCTTAGAGGCTAGTTGGCCCACCGGGGAGCTGTTTTTT

size: few
V: TRBV25-1
J: TRBJ1-4
D: NA
CDR3: CASSAQPRPRAPHEKLFF
DNA: TGTGCCAGCAGTGCGCAACCCCGACCCAGGGCGCCCCATGAAAAACTGTTTTTT

size: once
V: TRBV28
J: TRBJ1-6
D: NA
CDR3: CASHTAGANSPLHF
DNA: TGTGCCAGTCACACAGCAGGGGCGAATTCACCCCTCCACTTT

size: NA
V: TRBV7-9
J: TRBJ1-3
D: NA
CDR3: CASSPAATGNTIYF
DNA: TGTGCCAGCAGCCCAGCAGCTACTGGAAACACCATATATTTT

size: NA
V: TRBV15
J: TRBJ1-3
D: NA
CDR3: CATSSGTGAGSGNTIYF
DNA: TGTGCCACCAGCAGTGGGACGGGGGCCGGCTCTGGAAACACCATATATTTT

size: NA
V: TRBV4-1
J: TRBJ1-2
D: TRBD1
CDR3: CASSERTGDQHGYTF
DNA: TGCGCCAGCAGCGAACGGACAGGGGACCAACATGGCTACACCTTC

size: NA
V: TRBV28
J: TRBJ2-7
D: NA
CDR3: CASSLGGRQYF
DNA: TGTGCCAGCAGTTTGGGGGGACGGCAGTACTTC

size: NA
V: TRBV4-1
J: TRBJ2-3
D: TRBD2
CDR3: CASSAMTSGGTDTQYF
DNA: TGCGCCAGCAGCGCCATGACTAGCGGAGGCACAGATACGCAGTATTTT

size: NA
V: TRBV5-6
J: TRBJ2-5
D: TRBD1
CDR3: CASSLRTGGLETQYF
DNA: TGTGCCAGCAGCTTGAGGACAGGGGGTCTAGAGACCCAGTACTTC

size: NA
V: TRBV5-4
J: TRBJ1-2
D: TRBD1
CDR3: CASSPQGDYGYTF
DNA: TGTGCCAGCAGCCCTCAGGGGGACTATGGCTACACCTTC

size: once
V: TRBV7-8
J: TRBJ2-1
D: NA
CDR3: CASSLDSSNEQFF
DNA: TGTGCCAGCAGCTTGGACAGTTCCAATGAGCAGTTCTTC

size: once
V: TRBV7-2
J: TRBJ2-7
D: NA
CDR3: CASSAEAGGYEQYF
DNA: TGTGCCAGCAGCGCAGAGGCGGGTGGCTACGAGCAGTACTTC

size: NA
V: TRBV24-1
J: TRBJ1-4
D: NA
CDR3: CATSDLEGEKLFF
DNA: TGTGCCACCAGTGATTTGGAGGGTGAAAAACTGTTTTTT

size: NA
V: TRBV5-5
J: TRBJ1-1
D: TRBD1
CDR3: CASSRTGQANTEAFF
DNA: TGTGCCAGCAGCAGGACAGGGCAAGCGAACACTGAAGCTTTCTTT

size: NA
V: TRBV19
J: TRBJ1-1
D: NA
CDR3: CASRRGNTEAFF
DNA: TGTGCCAGTAGGCGGGGGAACACTGAAGCTTTCTTT

size: NA
V: TRBV19
J: TRBJ1-4
D: NA
CDR3: CASSRSGTNEKLFF
DNA: TGTGCCAGTAGTAGGTCAGGAACTAATGAAAAACTGTTTTTT

size: NA
V: TRBV28
J: TRBJ1-5
D: NA
CDR3: CASSLWETDNQPQHF
DNA: TGTGCCAGCAGTTTATGGGAGACAGACAATCAGCCCCAGCATTTT

size: NA
V: TRBV9
J: TRBJ2-1
D: NA
CDR3: CASSVNAYNEQFF
DNA: TGTGCCAGCAGCGTAAATGCGTACAATGAGCAGTTCTTC

size: NA
V: TRBV18
J: TRBJ2-7
D: NA
CDR3: CASSTSRDFTYEQYF
DNA: TGTGCCAGCTCAACTAGTCGGGACTTCACCTACGAGCAGTACTTC

size: NA
V: TRBV2
J: TRBJ2-1
D: TRBD1
CDR3: CASTKGQKTYNEQFF
DNA: TGTGCCAGCACCAAGGGACAGAAGACCTACAATGAGCAGTTCTTC

size: once
V: TRBV5-1
J: TRBJ2-7
D: TRBD2
CDR3: CASSVGQGLASYEQYF
DNA: TGCGCCAGCAGCGTCGGGCAGGGACTAGCATCCTACGAGCAGTACTTC

size: NA
V: TRBV6-1
J: TRBJ1-4
D: NA
CDR3: CASSERNEKLFF
DNA: TGTGCCAGCAGTGAAAGAAATGAAAAACTGTTTTTT

size: NA
V: TRBV6-1
J: TRBJ2-1
D: TRBD2
CDR3: CASSELAGTSGSEQFF
DNA: TGTGCCAGCAGTGAACTTGCCGGGACTAGCGGGAGTGAGCAGTTCTTC

size: NA
V: TRBV9
J: TRBJ2-7
D: TRBD2
CDR3: CASSPSGGSSYEQYF
DNA: TGTGCCAGCAGCCCCAGCGGGGGAAGCTCCTACGAGCAGTACTTC